This T cell receptor beta chain is from a study of cytomegalovirus exposure and HLA in healthy donors. With 6 bases removed from V and 3 bases from J, the gap between germline ends came to 11 bases. The CDR3 consists of 13 residues. The germline gives CDR1 MRHNA, CDR2 SNTAGT. Primers for the PCR totalled 60 Vbeta and 13 Jbeta. The repertoire was sequenced with immunoSEQ multiplex PCR; TCRdb's copy has only in-frame clones and lacks some. This table has around 150,000 clones, roughly 75% appearing once. The V gene is TRBV6-4, the J gene TRBJ2-5, with a possible D match to TRBD2 (5 bases). The source is a male donor in good health and CMV-seronegative. The sequencing input was PBMCs. CDR3 residues: CASRKRWEETQYF. The CDR3 DNA reads TGTGCCAGCAGGAAGCGGTGGGAAGAGACCCAGTACTTC.